These 25 T cell receptor beta chains were sequenced from one sample in a study of post-analysis software for immune sequencing data. General study results and limits: TRBV5-6, TRBV5-1 and TRBV20-1 belonged to a set of a handful of TRBV segments that were more frequent in patients than controls.

cDNA libraries of TCR beta carried unique molecular identifiers. TCRdb reprocessed the PCR reads with MiXCR, giving one entry per CDR3 protein. The profile covers around 700,000 distinct CDR3 sequences, with approximately 59% appearing a single time and about 10% taken by the ten largest. Their recognized antigens are unknown. Material for sequencing was blood. Receptor source: a girl aged 2 to 9 with multiple sclerosis.

As regards this clonotype: The junction shows a germline mismatch at one end, possibly a read error. The CDR3, as DNA: TGTGCCAGCAGACTCAATTATTACGGACAGGCCTCAATGAACACTGACGCTTGCTTT. It yields the protein CASRLNYYGQASMNTDACF. This rearrangement joins TRBV6-1 to TRBJ1-1; 7 bases agree with TRBD1. CDR3 size: 19 residues. Germline V gene data show CDR1 as MNHNS and CDR2 as SASEGT.

The chain joins TRBV29-1 to TRBJ2-1; the D is unclear. Germline CDR1 reads SQVTM; CDR2 reads ANQGSEA. This CDR3 is built from 12 residues. The V gene lost 3 bases and the J gene lost 10 bases, with 13 bases spanning the gap. The CDR3 region is CSVEEGIREQFF. Here the CDR3 DNA reads TGCAGCGTTGAGGAAGGCATTCGCGAGCAGTTCTTC.

The CDR3 protein is CSVEPETQYF. The CDR3 bases are TGCAGCGTTGAGCCAGAGACCCAGTACTTC. The chain carries TRBV29-1 and TRBJ2-5, with D unclear. The CDR3 covers 10 residues. V lost 3 bases and J 4 bases, leaving 3 bases between the germline ends. CDR1 and CDR2 from the germline V gene are SQVTM and ANQGSEA.

The chain has TRBV15 and TRBJ2-1; D tentatively reads TRBD1 or TRBD2 (5 bases each). Germline-derived CDR1 and CDR2 are LNHNV and YYDKDF (reference sequence). Trimming pared 0 bases from V and 8 bases from J, leaving 14 bases between. The CDR3 is 15 residues long. The CDR3 nucleotides read TGTGCCACCAGCAGAGATCGGACGTCGGGACATGAGCAGTTCTTC. Its translation is CATSRDRTSGHEQFF.

This clonotype was seen only a few times. The genes are TRBV5-1 and TRBJ2-3; 8 bases line up with TRBD1. Germline V gene lookup returns CDR1 SGHRS and CDR2 YFSETQ. CDR3 length: 16 residues. The trim removed 2 bases at V and 1 base at J, leaving 6 bases unmatched. CDR3 protein: CASSLRRTGRTDTQYF. CDR3 bases: TGCGCCAGCAGCTTACGGAGGACAGGGCGCACAGATACGCAGTATTTT.

In its sample, this clonotype was seen once. The chain joins TRBV19 to TRBJ2-3; tentatively, D is TRBD2 (5 bases). Germline V CDR1 and CDR2: LNHDA, SQIVND (reference sequence). CDR3 length equals 14 residues. The ends were cut back, 5 bases at V and 2 bases at J, with 11 bases in the middle. CDR3 residues: CASSPTRVTDTQYF. The CDR3 coding sequence is TGTGCCAGTAGTCCAACTAGGGTCACAGATACGCAGTATTTT.

The chain combines TRBV7-2 with TRBJ1-1, with D tentatively TRBD1 (5 bases). V was shortened by 9 bases and J by 1 base, with 12 bases between the two germline ends. The germline gives CDR1 SGHTA, CDR2 FQGNSA. This CDR3 spans 13 amino acids. CDR3 residues: CASGTRRNTEAFF. The CDR3 nucleotides are TGTGCCAGTGGGACCCGGAGGAACACTGAAGCTTTCTTT.

As to this clonotype: The germline gene is not matched at one end of the junction; a read error may be the cause. This sequence joins TRBV5-5 and TRBJ2-6, with 7 bases matching TRBD1. Germline CDR1 reads SGHKS; CDR2 reads YYEKEE (reference sequence). The CDR3 spans 15 residues. This chain's CDR3 is CASSLTGAGANALTF. The CDR3 region has the DNA TGTGCCAGCAGCCTTACAGGGGCCGGGGCCAACGCCCTGACTTTC.

J is TRBJ2-6 and V is TRBV27; D might be TRBD1 or TRBD2, each matching 6 bases. Germline V gene sequence: CDR1 MNHEY, CDR2 SMNVEV (reference sequence). The CDR3 extends over 16 amino acids. V lost 2 bases, J lost 0 bases, and 8 bases lay in between. The CDR3 here is CASSLRGASGANVLTF. CDR3 nucleotide sequence: TGTGCCAGCAGTTTAAGGGGGGCCTCTGGGGCCAACGTCCTGACTTTC.

This clonotype was detected only a few times. This rearrangement joins TRBV29-1 to TRBJ2-3, with D tentatively TRBD2 (6 bases). Trimming took off 0 bases at V and 4 bases at J, with 14 bases between the two ends. The CDR3 length is 15 residues. CDR1 SQVTM and CDR2 ANQGSEA come from the germline V gene. The CDR3 region has the DNA TGCAGCGTTGAAGATCTTGGCGGGGCGGCAGATACGCAGTATTTT. This encodes CSVEDLGGAADTQYF.

This clonotype was detected a few times. At one end, the junction sequence differs from germline, possibly due to a read error. The genes are TRBV27 and TRBJ2-1; perhaps TRBD2 as D (5 bases). The CDR3 is made up of 15 amino acids. Germline CDR1 is MNHEY and CDR2 is SMNVEV (reference sequence). CDR3 in amino acids: CTSSIERTTYNEQFF. The CDR3 bases are TGTACCAGCAGTATAGAGCGGACGACTTACAATGAGCAGTTCTTC.

The chain uses TRBV20-1 and TRBJ1-4; D ambiguous. The CDR3 spans 9 residues. Trimming left V 7 bases short and J 7 bases short, with 4 bases between. The germline V gene has CDR1 DFQATT and CDR2 SNEGSKA (reference sequence). The CDR3 loop is CSGFEKLFF. The CDR3 DNA is TGCAGTGGGTTTGAAAAACTGTTTTTT.

The J gene is TRBJ2-7, the V gene TRBV12-3 or TRBV12-4; 9 positions agree with TRBD1. The CDR3 runs 14 residues. The V gene end was trimmed by 5 bases and the J gene end by 7 bases; junction bases not matched to a gene: 9. CDR3 sequence: CASSVLQGAIEQYF. CDR3 DNA: TGTGCCAGCAGTGTATTACAGGGGGCCATTGAGCAGTACTTC.

The rearrangement uses TRBV25-1 and TRBJ2-3, with D unclear. From germline, CDR1 is MGHDK and CDR2 SYGVNS. Trimming shortened V by 2 bases and J by 3 bases, and 15 bases separated the two germline ends. This CDR3 comprises 16 residues. The DNA for the CDR3 is TGTGCCAGCAGTGAAGGCGGCGTGGGCAGAACAGATACGCAGTATTTT. Translation: CASSEGGVGRTDTQYF.

This rearrangement joins TRBV15 to TRBJ1-1, with 9 bases identical to TRBD1. CDR3 length: 14 amino acids. J was trimmed by 5 bases and V by 2 bases; bases with no gene match: 3. In germline, CDR1 is LNHNV, CDR2 YYDKDF (reference sequence). CDR3 protein: CATSRLGQGTEAFF. In DNA form, the CDR3 reads TGTGCCACCAGCAGACTCGGACAGGGGACTGAAGCTTTCTTT. The full variable domain, completed using reference TRBV15 and TRBJ1-1, is DAMVIQNPRYQVTQFGKPVTLSCSQTLNHNVMYWYQQKSSQAPKLLFHYYDKDFNNEADTPDNFQSRRPNTSFCFLDIRSPGLGDTAMYLCATSRLGQGTEAFFGQGTRLTVV.

This chain links TRBV29-1 with TRBJ1-4; 8 bases are a match to TRBD1. The CDR3 sequence is 13 residues long. Germline V gene lookup returns CDR1 SQVTM and CDR2 ANQGSEA. J lost 13 bases, V lost 6 bases, and 13 bases had no gene match. CDR3 loop: CSVLTGDAPGLFF. In DNA form, the CDR3 reads TGCAGCGTGCTGACAGGGGATGCTCCCGGACTGTTTTTT.

The gene calls are TRBV5-1 and TRBJ1-1; 9 bases are a match to TRBD1. V was clipped by 5 bases and J by 3 bases; unmatched bases: 8. Germline CDR1 reads SGHRS; CDR2 reads YFSETQ. The CDR3 runs to 15 residues. The CDR3 DNA reads as TGCGCCAGCAGTCCGGGACAGGGAATCGACACTGAAGCTTTCTTT. Its translation is CASSPGQGIDTEAFF.

The chain uses TRBV15 and TRBJ1-2; D remains ambiguous. CDR3 length: 20 residues. Per the germline V gene, CDR1 is LNHNV and CDR2 is YYDKDF (reference sequence). V gave up 0 bases and J gave up 2 bases, with 25 bases separating them. The chain's CDR3 is CATSRDPSSVRVKGNYGYTF. As DNA, the CDR3 is TGTGCCACCAGCAGAGATCCTTCAAGTGTGCGGGTGAAAGGCAACTATGGCTACACCTTC.

As concerns this clonotype: A read error may account for a junction end that differs from germline. V is TRBV14 and J is TRBJ2-1; D unresolved. This CDR3 contains 13 residues. Germline V gene sequence: CDR1 SGHDN, CDR2 FVKESK. The CDR3 region is CASSQSLWDEQVF. In DNA, the CDR3 is TGTGCCAGCAGCCAATCACTCTGGGATGAGCAGGTCTTC.

The chain has TRBV3-1 and TRBJ1-5; no definite D call. The CDR3 spans 14 residues. V dropped 4 bases and J dropped 3 bases, with 10 bases sitting between them. Germline CDR1 and CDR2: LGHDT and YNNKEL (reference sequence). The CDR3 loop is CASSRQMNNQPQHF. The CDR3 nucleotides read TGTGCCAGCAGCCGGCAGATGAACAATCAGCCCCAGCATTTT. Using reference TRBV3-1 and TRBJ1-5 for the parts outside the CDR3, the full variable domain is DTAVSQTPKYLVTQMGNDKSIKCEQNLGHDTMYWYKQDSKKFLKIMFSYNNKELIINETVPNRFSPKSPDKAHLNLHINSLELGDSAVYFCASSRQMNNQPQHFGDGTRLSIL.

V and J are TRBV25-1 and TRBJ2-5; maybe TRBD2 (5 bases). This CDR3 contains 16 residues. Germline V gives CDR1 MGHDK, CDR2 SYGVNS. The germline V and J ends were trimmed by 8 bases and 5 bases, with 24 bases remaining between them. This CDR3 reads CASSYSRAPSRETQYF. The CDR3 DNA sequence: TGTGCCAGCTCCTATTCGAGGGCTCCCTCGCGGGAGACCCAGTACTTC.

There are a few counts of this clonotype. J is TRBJ1-1 and V is TRBV12-3 or TRBV12-4, with 8 bases aligning to TRBD1. This CDR3 is 15 amino acids long. J gave up 5 bases and V 7 bases, and 12 bases lay outside the gene matches. DNA of the CDR3: TGTGCCAGCACGGACAGGGCTGATAGAAAAACTGAAGCTTTCTTT. Translation: CASTDRADRKTEAFF.

The chain has TRBV6-5 and TRBJ2-1; D perhaps matches TRBD1 (7 bases). Trimming took off 7 bases at V and 1 base at J, with 14 bases between the two ends. Germline V gene lookup returns CDR1 MNHEY and CDR2 SVGAGI. The CDR3 spans 15 residues. CDR3 nucleotides: TGTGCCAGCAACCCCCCAGGGGGGTCCTACAATGAGCAGTTCTTC. Translation: CASNPPGGSYNEQFF.

The chain uses TRBV5-1 and TRBJ1-1; no definite D call. This CDR3 comprises 13 residues. Germline CDR1 is SGHRS and CDR2 is YFSETQ. V lost 0 bases and J 7 bases, leaving 10 bases between the germline ends. The CDR3 is CASSLDGQVEAFF. CDR3 bases: TGCGCCAGCAGCTTGGATGGGCAGGTTGAAGCTTTCTTT.

The chain has TRBV3-1 and TRBJ2-5; 8 bases agree with TRBD2. The ends lost 5 bases at V and 2 bases at J; junction bases unmatched: 16. The germline V gene encodes CDR1 LGHDT and CDR2 YNNKEL (reference sequence). CDR3 length: 18 residues. This CDR3 is CASSSYPLSGGLQETQYF. CDR3 bases: TGTGCCAGCAGCTCGTACCCCCTGAGCGGGGGCCTGCAAGAGACCCAGTACTTC.